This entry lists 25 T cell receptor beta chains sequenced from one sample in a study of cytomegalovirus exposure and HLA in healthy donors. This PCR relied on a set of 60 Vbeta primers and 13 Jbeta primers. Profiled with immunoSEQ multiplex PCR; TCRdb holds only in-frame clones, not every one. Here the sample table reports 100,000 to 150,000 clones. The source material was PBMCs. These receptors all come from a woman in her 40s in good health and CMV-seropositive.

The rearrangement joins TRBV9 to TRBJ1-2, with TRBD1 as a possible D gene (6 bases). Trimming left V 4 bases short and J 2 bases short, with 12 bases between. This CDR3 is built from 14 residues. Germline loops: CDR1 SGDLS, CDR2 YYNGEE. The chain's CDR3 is CASSPSTGNYGYTF. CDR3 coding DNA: TGTGCCAGCAGCCCATCGACAGGAAACTATGGCTACACCTTC.

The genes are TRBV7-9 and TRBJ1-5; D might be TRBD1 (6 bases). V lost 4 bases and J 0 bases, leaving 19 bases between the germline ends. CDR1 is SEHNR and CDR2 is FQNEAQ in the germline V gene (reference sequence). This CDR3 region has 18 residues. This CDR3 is CASSYPRPGQYSNQPQHF. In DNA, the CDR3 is TGTGCCAGCAGCTACCCGCGCCCGGGACAATATAGCAATCAGCCCCAGCATTTT.

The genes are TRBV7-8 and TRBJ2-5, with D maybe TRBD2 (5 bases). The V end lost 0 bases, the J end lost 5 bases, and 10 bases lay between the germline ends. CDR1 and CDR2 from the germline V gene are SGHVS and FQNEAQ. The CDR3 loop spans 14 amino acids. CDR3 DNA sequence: TGTGCCAGCAGCTTAGCGCCGGGAAAGGAGACCCAGTACTTC. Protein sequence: CASSLAPGKETQYF.

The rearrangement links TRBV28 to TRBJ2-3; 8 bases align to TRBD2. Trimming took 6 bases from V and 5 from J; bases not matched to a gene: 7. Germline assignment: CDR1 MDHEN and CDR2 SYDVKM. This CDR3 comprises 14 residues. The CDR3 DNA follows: TGTGCCAGCAGAGAGCGGGAGAGGGAAGATACGCAGTATTTT. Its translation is CASREREREDTQYF.

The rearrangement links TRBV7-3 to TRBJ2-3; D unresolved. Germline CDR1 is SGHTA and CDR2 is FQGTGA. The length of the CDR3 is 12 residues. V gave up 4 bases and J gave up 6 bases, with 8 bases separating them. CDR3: CASSSSGDTQYF. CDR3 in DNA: TGTGCCAGCAGCTCCTCCGGGGATACGCAGTATTTT.

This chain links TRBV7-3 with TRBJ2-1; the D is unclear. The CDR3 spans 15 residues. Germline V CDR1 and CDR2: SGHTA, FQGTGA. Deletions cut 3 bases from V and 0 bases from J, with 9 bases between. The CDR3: CASSFNPSSYNEQFF. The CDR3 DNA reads TGTGCCAGCAGCTTTAACCCGAGCTCCTACAATGAGCAGTTCTTC.

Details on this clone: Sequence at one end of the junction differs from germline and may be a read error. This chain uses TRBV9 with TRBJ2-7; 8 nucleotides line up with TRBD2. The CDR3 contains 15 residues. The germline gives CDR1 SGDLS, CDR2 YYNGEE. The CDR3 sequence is CASGVGAGASYEQYF. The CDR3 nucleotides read TGTGCCAGCGGCGTGGGAGCGGGGGCCTCCTACGAGCAGTACTTC.

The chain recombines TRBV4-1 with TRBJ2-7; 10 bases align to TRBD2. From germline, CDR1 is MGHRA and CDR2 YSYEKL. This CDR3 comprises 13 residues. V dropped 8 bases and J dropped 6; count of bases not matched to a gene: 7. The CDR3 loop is CASGASGSSEQYF. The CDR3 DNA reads TGCGCCAGCGGAGCTAGCGGGAGTAGCGAGCAGTACTTC.

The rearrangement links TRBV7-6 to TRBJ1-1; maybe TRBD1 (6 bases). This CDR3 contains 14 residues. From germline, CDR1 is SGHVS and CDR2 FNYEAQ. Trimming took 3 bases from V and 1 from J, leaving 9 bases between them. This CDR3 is CASSLGHGNTEAFF. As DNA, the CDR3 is TGTGCCAGCAGCTTGGGACACGGGAACACTGAAGCTTTCTTT.

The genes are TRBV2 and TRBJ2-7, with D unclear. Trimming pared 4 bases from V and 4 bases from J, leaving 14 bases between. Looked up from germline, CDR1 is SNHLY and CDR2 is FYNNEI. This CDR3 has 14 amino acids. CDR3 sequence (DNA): TGTGCCAGCAGTGCAAGAGAACTCCTTTACGAGCAGTACTTC. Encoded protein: CASSARELLYEQYF.

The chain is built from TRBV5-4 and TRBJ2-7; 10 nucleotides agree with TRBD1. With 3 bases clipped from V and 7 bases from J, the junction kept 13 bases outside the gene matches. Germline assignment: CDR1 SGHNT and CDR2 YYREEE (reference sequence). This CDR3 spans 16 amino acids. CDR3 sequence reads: CASSSRGGDRGGEQYF. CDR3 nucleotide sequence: TGTGCCAGCAGCTCCCGGGGGGGGGACAGGGGCGGAGAGCAGTACTTC.

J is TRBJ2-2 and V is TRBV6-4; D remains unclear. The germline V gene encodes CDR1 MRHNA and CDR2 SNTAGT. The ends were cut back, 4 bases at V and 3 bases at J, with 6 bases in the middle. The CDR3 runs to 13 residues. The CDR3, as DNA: TGTGCCAGCAGTGCCGGGTACACCGGGGAGCTGTTTTTT. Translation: CASSAGYTGELFF.

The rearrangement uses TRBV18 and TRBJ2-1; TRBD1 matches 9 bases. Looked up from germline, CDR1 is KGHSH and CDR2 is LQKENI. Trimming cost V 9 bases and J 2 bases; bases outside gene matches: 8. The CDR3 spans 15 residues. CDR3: CASRTGGITYNEQFF. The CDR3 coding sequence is TGTGCCAGTCGAACAGGGGGCATTACCTACAATGAGCAGTTCTTC. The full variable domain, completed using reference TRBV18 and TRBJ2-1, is NAGVMQNPRHLVRRRGQEARLRCSPMKGHSHVYWYRQLPEEGLKFMVYLQKENIIDESGMPKERFSAEFPKEGPSILRIQQVVRGDSAAYFCASRTGGITYNEQFFGPGTRLTVL.

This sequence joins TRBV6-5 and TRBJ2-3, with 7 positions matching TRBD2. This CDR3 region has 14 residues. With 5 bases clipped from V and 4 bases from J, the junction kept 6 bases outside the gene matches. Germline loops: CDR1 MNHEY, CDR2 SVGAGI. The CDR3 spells CASSGRLASDTQYF. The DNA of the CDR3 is TGTGCCAGCAGTGGTCGACTAGCATCAGATACGCAGTATTTT.

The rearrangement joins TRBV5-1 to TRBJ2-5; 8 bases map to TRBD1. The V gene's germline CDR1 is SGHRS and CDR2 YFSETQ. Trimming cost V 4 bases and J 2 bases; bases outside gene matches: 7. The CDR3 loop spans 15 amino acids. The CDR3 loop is CASSTTGTGQETQYF. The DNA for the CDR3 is TGCGCCAGCAGCACCACCGGGACAGGACAAGAGACCCAGTACTTC.

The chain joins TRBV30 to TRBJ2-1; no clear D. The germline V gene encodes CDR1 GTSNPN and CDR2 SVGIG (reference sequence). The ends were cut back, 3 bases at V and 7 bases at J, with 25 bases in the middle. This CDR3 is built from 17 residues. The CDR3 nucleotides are TGTGCCTGGAGGGGTACCCGGAGAAACATCCTCGATAATGAGCAGTTCTTC. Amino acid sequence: CAWRGTRRNILDNEQFF.

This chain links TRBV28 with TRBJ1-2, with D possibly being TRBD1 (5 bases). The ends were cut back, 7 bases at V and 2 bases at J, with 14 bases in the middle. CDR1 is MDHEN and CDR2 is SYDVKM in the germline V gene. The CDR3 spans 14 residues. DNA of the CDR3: TGTGCCAGCAACCAAGCTGGGGGGAACTATGGCTACACCTTC. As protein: CASNQAGGNYGYTF.

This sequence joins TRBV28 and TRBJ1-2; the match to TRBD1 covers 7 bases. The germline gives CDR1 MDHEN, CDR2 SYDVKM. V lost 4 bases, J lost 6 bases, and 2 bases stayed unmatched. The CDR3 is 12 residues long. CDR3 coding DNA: TGTGCCAGCAGTTCGGGACAGCATGGCTACACCTTC. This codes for CASSSGQHGYTF.

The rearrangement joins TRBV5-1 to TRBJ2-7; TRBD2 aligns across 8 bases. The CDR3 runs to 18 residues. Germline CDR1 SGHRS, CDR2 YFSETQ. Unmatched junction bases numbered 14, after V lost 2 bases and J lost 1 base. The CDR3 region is CASSLVGSGKGRSYEQYF. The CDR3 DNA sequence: TGCGCCAGCAGCTTAGTCGGTAGCGGGAAGGGGAGGTCCTACGAGCAGTACTTC.

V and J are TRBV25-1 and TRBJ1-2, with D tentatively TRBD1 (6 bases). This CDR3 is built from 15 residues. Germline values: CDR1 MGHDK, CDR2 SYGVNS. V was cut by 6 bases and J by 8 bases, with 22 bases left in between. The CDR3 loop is CASSHLTGSLWGYTF. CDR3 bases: TGTGCCAGCAGCCACCTCACAGGGTCATTATGGGGCTACACCTTC.

For the CDR3, the DNA is TGTGCCAGCAGTCCCGGACAGGGAAGGTGGAGCACTGAAGCTTTCTTT. Translating it yields CASSPGQGRWSTEAFF. The chain links TRBV27 to TRBJ1-1; 8 positions match TRBD1. After removal of 5 bases from V and 4 bases from J, the junction contained 12 bases not matched to a gene. Germline CDR1 reads MNHEY; CDR2 reads SMNVEV (reference sequence). The CDR3 spans 16 residues.

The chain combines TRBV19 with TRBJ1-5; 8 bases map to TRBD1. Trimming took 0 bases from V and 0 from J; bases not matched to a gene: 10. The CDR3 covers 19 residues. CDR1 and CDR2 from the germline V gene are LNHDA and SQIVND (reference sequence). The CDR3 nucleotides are TGTGCCAGTAGTATAGACCCCTCCTGGACAGGGTCTAGCAATCAGCCCCAGCATTTT. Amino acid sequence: CASSIDPSWTGSSNQPQHF.

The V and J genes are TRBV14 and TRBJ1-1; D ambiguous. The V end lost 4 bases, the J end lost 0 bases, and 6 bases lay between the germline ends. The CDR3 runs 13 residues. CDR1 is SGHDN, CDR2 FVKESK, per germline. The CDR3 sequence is CASSPVVNTEAFF. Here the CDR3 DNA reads TGTGCCAGCAGCCCAGTTGTGAACACTGAAGCTTTCTTT.

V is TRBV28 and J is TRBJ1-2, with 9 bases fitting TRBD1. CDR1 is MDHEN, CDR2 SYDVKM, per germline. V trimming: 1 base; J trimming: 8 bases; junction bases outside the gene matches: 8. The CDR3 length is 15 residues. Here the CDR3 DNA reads TGTGCCAGCAGTTTATACGAACCGGGACAGGGAGGCTACACCTTC. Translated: CASSLYEPGQGGYTF.

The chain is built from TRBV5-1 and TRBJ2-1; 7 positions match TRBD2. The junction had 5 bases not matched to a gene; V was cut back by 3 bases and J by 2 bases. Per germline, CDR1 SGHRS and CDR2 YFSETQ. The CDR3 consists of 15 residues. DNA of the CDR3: TGCGCCAGCAGCTCCCCCGGGACTACCTACAATGAGCAGTTCTTC. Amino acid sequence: CASSSPGTTYNEQFF.